This T cell receptor (beta chain) was retrieved from a study of blood T cell repertoires in COVID-19. The CDR3 is made up of 16 amino acids. CDR1 is SGHTA and CDR2 is FQGNSA in the germline V gene. V gave up 5 bases and J gave up 3 bases, with 17 bases separating them. The assay was immunoSEQ multiplex PCR, and TCRdb's table has in-frame clones only and misses some. The table shows about 25,000 clones, with about 86% occurring only once. This TCR was recovered from a man between 65 and 85 years old with acute or convalescent COVID-19. This chain joins TRBV7-2 and TRBJ2-1; tentative D call: TRBD2 (5 bases). What was sequenced was peripheral blood. CDR3: CASSIISGIDYNEQFF. CDR3 nucleotides: TGTGCCAGCAGCATCATAAGCGGAATTGACTACAATGAGCAGTTCTTC.